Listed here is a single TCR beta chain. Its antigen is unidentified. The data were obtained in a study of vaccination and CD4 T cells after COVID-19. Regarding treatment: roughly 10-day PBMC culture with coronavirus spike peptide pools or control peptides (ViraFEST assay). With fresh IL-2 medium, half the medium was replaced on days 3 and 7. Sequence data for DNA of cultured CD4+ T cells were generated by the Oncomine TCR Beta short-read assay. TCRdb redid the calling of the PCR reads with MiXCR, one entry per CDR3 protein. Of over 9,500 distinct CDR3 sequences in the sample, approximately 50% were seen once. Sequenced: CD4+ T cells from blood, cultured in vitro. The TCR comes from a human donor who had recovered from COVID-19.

The CDR3 spells CASSYLGRPPETQYF. The CDR3 bases are TGTGCCAGCAGTTACTTGGGGAGACCCCCAGAGACCCAGTACTTC. The V call is TRBV6-5, the J call TRBJ2-5; D possibly corresponds to TRBD2 (5 bases). CDR1 is MNHEY, CDR2 SVGAGI, per germline. This CDR3 comprises 15 residues. V lost 1 base and J lost 4, with 13 bases in between.